This T cell receptor (beta chain) was identified during a study of breast tumors, draining lymph nodes, adjacent tissues. Whole-study results and caveats: Luminal-like breast cancer showed significantly greater tumor-nontumor repertoire similarity than basal-like breast cancer did. Most tumor T cells seemingly derive from lymph node, then expand in tumor. Tumor TCR diversity was below lymph nodes but above nontumor tissue. Tumor T cell lymph node origin was a supported hypothesis, not proven.

The junction had 12 bases not matched to a gene; V was cut back by 3 bases and J by 3 bases. The CDR3 has 18 amino acids. Germline CDR1 and CDR2: SGHKS and YYEKEE (reference sequence). TCRdb ran MiXCR on the multiplex PCR reads and lists one entry per CDR3 protein. This sample has over 150,000 distinct CDR3 sequences, with 25% to 40% found just once. This clonotype has a handful of counts. Its antigen is unknown. Breast cancer patients provided tissue from their axillary draining lymph nodes. Input material: axillary lymph node tissue. The rearrangement links TRBV5-5 to TRBJ2-1; 10 positions agree with TRBD2. The receptor was isolated from a female donor with breast cancer. Some clones in this sample may be carry-over from other donors' samples. CDR3 amino acids: CASSSTHPERGGYNEQFF. CDR3 sequence (DNA): TGTGCCAGCAGCTCAACCCACCCTGAGCGGGGGGGCTACAATGAGCAGTTCTTC.